Listed below are T cell receptor beta chains from one sample, sequenced in a study of shared clonotypes between healthy human individuals. Clones were sequenced by immunoSEQ multiplex PCR, and TCRdb holds only the in-frame ones, with some missing. The sample holds hundreds of thousands of clones, approximately 95% seen once. The sample comprised naive CD4+ T cells sorted from blood. The receptors derive from a woman aged 25 to 39 in good health. Both conserved end residues are part of each CDR3. Each record gives: V gene, D gene, J gene, CDR3 length, CDR3 protein, CDR3 DNA. A D gene is named only where the DNA matches it firmly.

v_call: TRBV15; d_call: TRBD2; j_call: TRBJ2-7; cdr3_length: 15; cdr3_aa: CATSRTSANSYEQYF; cdr3_nt: TGTGCCACCAGCAGAACTAGCGCTAACTCCTACGAGCAGTACTTC
v_call: TRBV7-9; d_call: .; j_call: TRBJ1-1; cdr3_length: 14; cdr3_aa: CASSFRQLNTEAFF; cdr3_nt: TGTGCCAGCAGCTTCCGACAGCTTAACACTGAAGCTTTCTTT
v_call: TRBV6-5; d_call: TRBD1; j_call: TRBJ1-2; cdr3_length: 14; cdr3_aa: CASSPGTGFGGYTF; cdr3_nt: TGTGCCAGCAGTCCCGGGACAGGTTTTGGGGGCTACACCTTC
v_call: TRBV2; d_call: .; j_call: TRBJ2-7; cdr3_length: 17; cdr3_aa: CASDHPGLGASSYEQYF; cdr3_nt: TGTGCCAGCGACCACCCCGGCCTCGGGGCTAGCTCCTACGAGCAGTACTTC
v_call: TRBV28; d_call: TRBD1; j_call: TRBJ2-1; cdr3_length: 16; cdr3_aa: CASRPTGQGIYNEQFF; cdr3_nt: TGTGCCAGCAGACCCACCGGACAGGGTATCTACAATGAGCAGTTCTTC
v_call: TRBV18; d_call: TRBD2; j_call: TRBJ2-2; cdr3_length: 20; cdr3_aa: CASSPLTTSGRRANTGELFF; cdr3_nt: TGTGCCAGCTCACCACTGACTACTAGCGGGAGGCGGGCAAACACCGGGGAGCTGTTTTTT
v_call: TRBV7-8; d_call: .; j_call: TRBJ2-3; cdr3_length: 14; cdr3_aa: CASSLGGRGDTQYF; cdr3_nt: TGTGCCAGCAGCTTAGGGGGGCGAGGAGATACGCAGTATTTT
v_call: TRBV6-1; d_call: .; j_call: TRBJ1-4; cdr3_length: 14; cdr3_aa: CASSLQGRAEKLFF; cdr3_nt: TGTGCCAGCAGTCTTCAGGGGAGGGCTGAAAAACTGTTTTTT
v_call: TRBV6-5; d_call: .; j_call: TRBJ2-3; cdr3_length: 12; cdr3_aa: CAGGTETDTQYF; cdr3_nt: TGTGCCGGCGGGACAGAAACAGATACGCAGTATTTT
v_call: TRBV15; d_call: TRBD2; j_call: TRBJ2-3; cdr3_length: 15; cdr3_aa: CATRPTGGITDTQYF; cdr3_nt: TGTGCCACCCGTCCCACGGGGGGAATCACAGATACGCAGTATTTT
v_call: TRBV7-9; d_call: .; j_call: TRBJ2-7; cdr3_length: 14; cdr3_aa: CASSPQESSYEQYF; cdr3_nt: TGTGCCAGCAGCCCACAAGAGAGCTCCTACGAGCAGTACTTC